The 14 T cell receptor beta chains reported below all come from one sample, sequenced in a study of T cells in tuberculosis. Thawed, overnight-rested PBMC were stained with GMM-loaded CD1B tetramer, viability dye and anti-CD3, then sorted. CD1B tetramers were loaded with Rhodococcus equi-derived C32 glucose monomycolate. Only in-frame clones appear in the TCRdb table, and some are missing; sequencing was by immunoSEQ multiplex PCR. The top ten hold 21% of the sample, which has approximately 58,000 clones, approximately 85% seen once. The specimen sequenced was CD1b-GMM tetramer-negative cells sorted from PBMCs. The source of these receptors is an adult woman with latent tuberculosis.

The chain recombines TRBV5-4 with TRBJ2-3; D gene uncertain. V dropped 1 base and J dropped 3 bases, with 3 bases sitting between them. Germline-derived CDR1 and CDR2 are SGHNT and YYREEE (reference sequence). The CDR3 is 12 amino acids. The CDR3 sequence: CASSLTTDTQYF. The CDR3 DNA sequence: TGTGCCAGCAGCTTGACTACAGATACGCAGTATTTT.

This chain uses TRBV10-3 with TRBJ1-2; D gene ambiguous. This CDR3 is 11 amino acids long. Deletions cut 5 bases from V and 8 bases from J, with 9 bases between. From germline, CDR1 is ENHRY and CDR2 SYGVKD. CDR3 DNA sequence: TGTGCCATCAGTTCGGAGGACGGCTACACCTTC. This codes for CAISSEDGYTF.

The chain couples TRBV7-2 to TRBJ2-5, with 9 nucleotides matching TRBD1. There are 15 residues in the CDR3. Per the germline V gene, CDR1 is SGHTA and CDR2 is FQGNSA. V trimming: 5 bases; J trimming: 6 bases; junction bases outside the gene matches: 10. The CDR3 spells CASSPGDRAMKTQYF. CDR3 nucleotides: TGTGCCAGCAGCCCGGGGGACAGGGCTATGAAGACCCAGTACTTC.

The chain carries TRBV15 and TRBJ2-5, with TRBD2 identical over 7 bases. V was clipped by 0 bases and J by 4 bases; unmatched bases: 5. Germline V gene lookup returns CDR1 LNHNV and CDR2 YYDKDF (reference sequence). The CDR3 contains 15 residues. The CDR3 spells CATSRDRSGGETQYF. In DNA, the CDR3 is TGTGCCACCAGCAGAGATCGTTCGGGAGGAGAGACCCAGTACTTC. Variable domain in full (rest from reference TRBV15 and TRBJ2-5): DAMVIQNPRYQVTQFGKPVTLSCSQTLNHNVMYWYQQKSSQAPKLLFHYYDKDFNNEADTPDNFQSRRPNTSFCFLDIRSPGLGDTAMYLCATSRDRSGGETQYFGPGTRLLVL.

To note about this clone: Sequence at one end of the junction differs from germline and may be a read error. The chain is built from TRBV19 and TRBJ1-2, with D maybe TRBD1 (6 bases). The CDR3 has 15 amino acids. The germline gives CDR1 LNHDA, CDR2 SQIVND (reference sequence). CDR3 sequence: CASTITGQNPYGYTF. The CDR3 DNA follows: TGTGCCAGTACTATAACCGGACAGAACCCCTATGGCTACACCTTC.

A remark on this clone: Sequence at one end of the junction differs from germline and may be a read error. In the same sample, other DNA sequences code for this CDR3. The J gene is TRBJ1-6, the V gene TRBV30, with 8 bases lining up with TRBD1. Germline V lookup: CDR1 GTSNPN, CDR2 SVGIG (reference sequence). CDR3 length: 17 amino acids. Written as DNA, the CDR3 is TGTGCCTGGAGTGTTTTCCGACAGGGGCTCTATAATTCCCCCCTCCACTTT. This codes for CAWSVFRQGLYNSPLHF.

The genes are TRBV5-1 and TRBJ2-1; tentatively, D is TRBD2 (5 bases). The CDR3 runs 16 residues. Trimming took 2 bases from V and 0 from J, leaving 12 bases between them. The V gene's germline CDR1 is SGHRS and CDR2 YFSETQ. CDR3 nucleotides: TGCGCCAGCAGCTTACGCGGACTGAGCTCCTACAATGAGCAGTTCTTC. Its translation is CASSLRGLSSYNEQFF.

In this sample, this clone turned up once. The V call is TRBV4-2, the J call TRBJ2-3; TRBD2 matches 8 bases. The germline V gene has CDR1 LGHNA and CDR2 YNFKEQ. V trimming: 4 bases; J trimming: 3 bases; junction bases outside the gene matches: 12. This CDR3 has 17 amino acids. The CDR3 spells CASSLDLGGGPTDTQYF. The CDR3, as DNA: TGTGCCAGCAGCCTGGACCTTGGCGGGGGGCCGACAGATACGCAGTATTTT.

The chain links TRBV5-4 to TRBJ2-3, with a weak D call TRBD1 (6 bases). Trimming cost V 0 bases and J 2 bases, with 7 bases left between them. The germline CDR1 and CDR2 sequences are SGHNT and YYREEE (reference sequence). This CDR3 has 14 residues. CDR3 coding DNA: TGTGCCAGCAGCTTGGACAGGGCCACAGATACGCAGTATTTT. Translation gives CASSLDRATDTQYF.

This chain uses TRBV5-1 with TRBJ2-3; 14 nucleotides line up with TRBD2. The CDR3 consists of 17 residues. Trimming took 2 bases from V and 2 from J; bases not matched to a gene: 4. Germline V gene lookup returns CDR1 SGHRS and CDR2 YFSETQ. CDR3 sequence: CASSFGLAGGITDTQYF. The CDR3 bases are TGCGCCAGCAGCTTCGGACTAGCGGGGGGTATCACAGATACGCAGTATTTT.

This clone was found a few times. The CDR3 loop reads CASSRTGPNEQFF. In DNA, the CDR3 is TGTGCCAGCAGTAGGACAGGGCCCAATGAGCAGTTCTTC. The chain uses TRBV27 and TRBJ2-1; 8 bases align to TRBD1. From germline, CDR1 is MNHEY and CDR2 SMNVEV (reference sequence). This CDR3 is 13 amino acids long. V trimming: 5 bases; J trimming: 6 bases; junction bases outside the gene matches: 3.

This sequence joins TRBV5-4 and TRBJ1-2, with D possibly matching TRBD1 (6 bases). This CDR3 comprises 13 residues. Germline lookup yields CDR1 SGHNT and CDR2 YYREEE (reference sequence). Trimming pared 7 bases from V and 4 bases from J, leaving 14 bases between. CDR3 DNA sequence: TGTGCCAGCTCGGACGACAGGTTCTATGGCTACACCTTC. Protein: CASSDDRFYGYTF.

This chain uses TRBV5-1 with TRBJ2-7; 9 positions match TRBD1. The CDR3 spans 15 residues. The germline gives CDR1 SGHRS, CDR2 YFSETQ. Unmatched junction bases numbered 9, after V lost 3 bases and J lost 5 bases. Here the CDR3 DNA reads TGCGCCAGCAGCTCGAGGGACAGGGTAATCCACGAGCAGTACTTC. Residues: CASSSRDRVIHEQYF.

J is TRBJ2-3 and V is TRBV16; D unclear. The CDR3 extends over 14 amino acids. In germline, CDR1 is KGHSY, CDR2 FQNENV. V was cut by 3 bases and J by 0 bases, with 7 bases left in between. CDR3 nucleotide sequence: TGTGCCAGCAGCCATGGCACCAGCACAGATACGCAGTATTTT. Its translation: CASSHGTSTDTQYF.